The TCR beta chain under discussion was sequenced for a study of CD8+ T cells in alopecia areata. The authors extracted RNA and reverse transcribed it into cDNA as the sequencing template. Libraries were prepared by immunoSEQ multiplex PCR; TCRdb keeps only in-frame clonotypes and omits some of them. The sample contains about 280,000 clones, roughly 60% of which appear only once. Treatment indicated: oral pan-JAK inhibitor, 5-10 mg twice daily. Germline V gives CDR1 ENHRY, CDR2 SYGVKD. The junction had 2 bases not matched to a gene; V was cut back by 6 bases and J by 3 bases. The CDR3 totals 13 residues.

This receptor was obtained from a human donor with alopecia areata. The chain has TRBV10-3 and TRBJ2-5; 9 nucleotides align to TRBD2. Sequencing was performed on CD4+ T cells sorted from blood, taken at week 24, from a patient treated with tofacitinib. The CDR3 is CAIRIAGEETQYF. Written as DNA, the CDR3 is TGTGCCATCAGGATAGCGGGGGAAGAGACCCAGTACTTC.